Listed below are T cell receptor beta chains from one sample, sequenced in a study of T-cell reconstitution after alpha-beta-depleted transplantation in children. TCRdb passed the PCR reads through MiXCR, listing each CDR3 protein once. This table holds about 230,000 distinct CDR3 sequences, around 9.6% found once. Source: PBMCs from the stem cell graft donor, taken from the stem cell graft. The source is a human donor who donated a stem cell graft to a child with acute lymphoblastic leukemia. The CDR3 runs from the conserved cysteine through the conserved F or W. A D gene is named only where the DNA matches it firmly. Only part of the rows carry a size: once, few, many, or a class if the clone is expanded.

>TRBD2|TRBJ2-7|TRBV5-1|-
TGCGCCAGCAGCTTCCCCCCCGGGACTAGTGGAACCTACGAGCAGTACTTC
CASSFPPGTSGTYEQYF
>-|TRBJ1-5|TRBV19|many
TGTGCCAGCAAAACCCAGGGGAGCAATCAGCCCCAGCATTTT
CASKTQGSNQPQHF
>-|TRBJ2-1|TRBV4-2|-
TGTGCCAGCAGCCAAGACCTACGGCTAGCGAATAGCTCCTACAATGAGCAGTTCTTC
CASSQDLRLANSSYNEQFF
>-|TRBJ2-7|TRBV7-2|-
TGTGCCAGCAGCTTAGGAGGGGGGAGAAGCTCCTACGAGCAGTACTTC
CASSLGGGRSSYEQYF
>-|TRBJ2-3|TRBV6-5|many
TGTGCCAGCAGTTATGGATCGAGGGGGACAGATACGCAGTATTTT
CASSYGSRGTDTQYF
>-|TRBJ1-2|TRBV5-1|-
TGCGCCAGCAGCTTGGGTAACAGGGTCGGTGGTGGCTACACCTTC
CASSLGNRVGGGYTF
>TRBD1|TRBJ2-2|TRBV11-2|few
TGTGCCAGCAGCTACAGGGGAGATGGCGGGGAGCTGTTTTTT
CASSYRGDGGELFF
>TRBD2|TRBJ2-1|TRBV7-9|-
TGTGCCAGCAGCACAGTAGCGGGGAGCTCCTACAATGAGCAGTTCTTC
CASSTVAGSSYNEQFF
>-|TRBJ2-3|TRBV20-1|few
TGCAGTGCTAGTCATGCTGGCGGAAACACAGATACGCAGTATTTT
CSASHAGGNTDTQYF
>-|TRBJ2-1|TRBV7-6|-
TGTGCCAGCAGCTTTGTAAGTTACAATGAGCAGTTCTTC
CASSFVSYNEQFF
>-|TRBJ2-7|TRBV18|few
TGTGCCAGCTCACCTCCGACTGGCCTCTCGGCCTACGAGCAGTACTTC
CASSPPTGLSAYEQYF
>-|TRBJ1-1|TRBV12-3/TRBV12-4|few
TGTGCCAGCTCGGGGGGCCTCTCTGAAGCTTTCTTT
CASSGGLSEAFF
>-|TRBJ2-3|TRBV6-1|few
TGTGCCAGCAGTACGAGAGGGGCCGTGGATACGCAGTATTTT
CASSTRGAVDTQYF
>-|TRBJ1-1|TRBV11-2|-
TGTGCGAGCAGCTTGGACTCCTTTGGGAAGACGATGAACACTGAAGCTTTCTTT
CASSLDSFGKTMNTEAFF
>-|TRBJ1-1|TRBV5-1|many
TGCGCCACCGGAACGCTCGGTAACTCTGAAGCTTTCTTT
CATGTLGNSEAFF
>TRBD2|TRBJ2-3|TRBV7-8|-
TGTGCCAGCAGCTTAGATCCGACTAGCGGGACGCAGTATTTT
CASSLDPTSGTQYF
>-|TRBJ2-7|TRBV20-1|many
TGCAGTGCTGCGACCCCGGGACACTCCTACGAGCAGTACTTC
CSAATPGHSYEQYF
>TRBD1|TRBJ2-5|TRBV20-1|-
TGCAGTGCTGGGGACAGCGAACAAGAGACCCAGTACTTC
CSAGDSEQETQYF
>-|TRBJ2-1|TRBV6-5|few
TGTGCCAGCAGTTACTCAAAATCGCCGGGACCTAATGAGCAGTTCTTC
CASSYSKSPGPNEQFF
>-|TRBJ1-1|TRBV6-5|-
TGTGCCGGGAGACGCCGATTGAACACTGAAGCTTTCTTT
CAGRRRLNTEAFF
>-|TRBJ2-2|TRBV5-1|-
TGCGCCAGCAGCTTGTTTACGGACACCGAGGAGCTGTTTTTT
CASSLFTDTEELFF
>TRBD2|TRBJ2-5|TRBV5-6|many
TGTGCCAGCAGCTTTAGTGCGGGGGGGCCGGAGACCCAGTACTTC
CASSFSAGGPETQYF
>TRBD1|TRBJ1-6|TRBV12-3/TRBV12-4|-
TGTGCCAGCAGTCCCCTGGACAGGCTACAGGGGACCCTCCACTTT
CASSPLDRLQGTLHF
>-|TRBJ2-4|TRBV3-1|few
TGTGCCAGCAGCCAAGATTGGGAAGCCAAAAACATTCAGTACTTC
CASSQDWEAKNIQYF
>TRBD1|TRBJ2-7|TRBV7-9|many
TGTGCCAGCAGCTTACCCCCTGGGACAGGGAATACCTACGAGCAGTACTTC
CASSLPPGTGNTYEQYF
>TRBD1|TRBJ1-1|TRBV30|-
TGTGCCTGCGGGGACAGAGGGACTGAAGCTTTCTTT
CACGDRGTEAFF
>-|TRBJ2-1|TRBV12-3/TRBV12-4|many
TGTGCCAGCAGTTTAGGGGACCTAGCCTACAATGAGCAGTTCTTC
CASSLGDLAYNEQFF
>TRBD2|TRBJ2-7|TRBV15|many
TGTGCCACCAGCCCCGGGACTACCTACGAGCAGTACTTC
CATSPGTTYEQYF
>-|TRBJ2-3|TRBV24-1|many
TGTGCCACCAGTGACCCCTCCGGGCCACAGCGGGATACGCAGTATTTT
CATSDPSGPQRDTQYF
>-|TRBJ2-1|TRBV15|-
TGTGCCACCAGCAGAGGACTTTTGAATGAGCAGTTCTTC
CATSRGLLNEQFF
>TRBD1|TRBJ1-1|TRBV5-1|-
TGCGCCAGCAGCACGGGACAGGGGGCGCGGGGTGACACTGAAGCTTTCTTT
CASSTGQGARGDTEAFF
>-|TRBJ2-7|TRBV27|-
TGTGCCAGCAGTCCTAGAGGCTCCTACGAGCAGTACTTC
CASSPRGSYEQYF
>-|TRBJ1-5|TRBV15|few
TGTGCCACTTCAGGGGAGCGTAGGCAGCCCCAGCATTTT
CATSGERRQPQHF
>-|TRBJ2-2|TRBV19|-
TGTGCCAGTATTCCAGCTGGGGCCAGTGTCGCCGGGGAGCTGTTTTTT
CASIPAGASVAGELFF
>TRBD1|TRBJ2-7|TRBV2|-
TGTGCCAGCAGTTCCGACAGGGCCTCCTACGAGCAGTACTTC
CASSSDRASYEQYF
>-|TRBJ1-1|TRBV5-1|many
TGCGCCAGCAGCTTCAGAGGGCACGGCACTGAAGCTTTCTTT
CASSFRGHGTEAFF
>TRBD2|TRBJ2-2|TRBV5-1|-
TGCGCCAGCAGCTTGGAGCGGGGGGACACCGGGGAGCTGTTTTTT
CASSLERGDTGELFF
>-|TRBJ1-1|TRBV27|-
TGTGCCAGCAGGCCTGGAAAGCTTCTGAACACTGAAGCTTTCTTT
CASRPGKLLNTEAFF
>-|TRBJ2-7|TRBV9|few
TGTGCCAGCAGCGTGGGGACGGGAGAAGCCTACGAGCAGTACTTC
CASSVGTGEAYEQYF
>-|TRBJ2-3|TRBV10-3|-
TGTGCCACGCGCTCCGGACTGGGCCCGGATACGCAGTATTTT
CATRSGLGPDTQYF
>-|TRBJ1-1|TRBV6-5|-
TGTGCCAGCGTGGACACACCGGGAGAAGCTTTCTTT
CASVDTPGEAFF
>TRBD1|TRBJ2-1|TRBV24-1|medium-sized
TGTGCCACCAGCGACAGGGCTACCCGCAACCCCTACAATGAGCAGTTCTTC
CATSDRATRNPYNEQFF